The 16 T cell receptor beta chains below come from one sample, sequenced in a study of blood T cell repertoires in COVID-19. The assay was immunoSEQ multiplex PCR, and TCRdb's table has in-frame clones only and misses some. This table has roughly 320,000 clones, approximately 86% appearing once. The sequenced sample was peripheral blood. These receptors all stem from an older man with acute or convalescent COVID-19.

This clone was observed once. This chain connects TRBV7-9 to TRBJ2-5, with a tentative D call TRBD1 (6 bases). CDR1 is SEHNR and CDR2 is FQNEAQ in the germline V gene (reference sequence). V was cut by 5 bases and J by 5 bases, with 9 bases left in between. CDR3 length: 12 amino acids. The CDR3 loop is CASSPDRETQYF. CDR3 sequence (DNA): TGTGCCAGCAGCCCCGACAGGGAGACCCAGTACTTC.

This clone occurred a few times. This chain connects TRBV7-8 to TRBJ1-5, with 8 bases lining up with TRBD1. The junction had 5 bases not matched to a gene; V was cut back by 1 base and J by 3 bases. The germline CDR1 and CDR2 sequences are SGHVS and FQNEAQ. This CDR3 is built from 16 residues. The CDR3 region is CASSLVGRGLNQPQHF. As DNA, the CDR3 is TGTGCCAGCAGCTTAGTCGGCAGGGGGCTCAATCAGCCCCAGCATTTT.

The chain links TRBV5-1 to TRBJ2-7; 9 bases map to TRBD2. Per the germline V gene, CDR1 is SGHRS and CDR2 is YFSETQ. The V gene end was trimmed by 0 bases and the J gene end by 8 bases; junction bases not matched to a gene: 9. The CDR3 covers 15 residues. CDR3 amino acids: CASSLGVERGVKQYF. CDR3 DNA: TGCGCCAGCAGCTTGGGAGTGGAGCGGGGGGTAAAGCAGTACTTC.

The chain uses TRBV29-1 and TRBJ2-7, with 7 bases fitting TRBD1. J gave up 4 bases and V 3 bases, and 6 bases lay outside the gene matches. CDR1 SQVTM and CDR2 ANQGSEA come from the germline V gene. The CDR3 length is 13 residues. The CDR3 reads CSVEAGGVYEQYF. Written as DNA, the CDR3 is TGCAGCGTTGAGGCAGGGGGAGTGTACGAGCAGTACTTC.

This rearrangement joins TRBV7-9 to TRBJ2-5; 8 nucleotides align to TRBD1. Unmatched junction bases numbered 16, after V lost 5 bases and J lost 5 bases. The germline V gene encodes CDR1 SEHNR and CDR2 FQNEAQ (reference sequence). The CDR3 contains 17 residues. In nucleotides, the CDR3 is TGTGCCAGCAGCGTTCACAGGGGGGCCAGGTCTTGGGAGACCCAGTACTTC. Amino acids: CASSVHRGARSWETQYF.

The chain is built from TRBV9 and TRBJ1-6; 7 nucleotides match TRBD1. CDR1 and CDR2 (germline): SGDLS, YYNGEE. The CDR3 spans 16 residues. Trimming cost V 3 bases and J 8 bases; bases outside gene matches: 11. DNA for the CDR3: TGTGCCAGCAGCGCCCAGGACAGGCGGACTGATTCACCCCTCCACTTT. It yields the protein CASSAQDRRTDSPLHF. The full variable domain, its missing parts supplied by reference TRBV9 and TRBJ1-6, is DSGVTQTPKHLITATGQRVTLRCSPRSGDLSVYWYQQSLDQGLQFLIQYYNGEERAKGNILERFSAQQFPDLHSELNLSSLELGDSALYFCASSAQDRRTDSPLHFGNGTRLTVT.

V gene TRBV5-1 combines with J gene TRBJ1-5; possibly TRBD1 for D (5 bases). Trimming took off 1 base at V and 3 bases at J, with 11 bases between the two ends. CDR3 length: 15 residues. Germline CDR1 SGHRS, CDR2 YFSETQ. CDR3 region: CASSLSGGNNQPQHF. The CDR3 nucleotides are TGCGCCAGCAGCTTGAGTGGGGGGAACAATCAGCCCCAGCATTTT.

The chain employs TRBV7-2 and TRBJ2-1; TRBD2 aligns across 9 bases. The V segment lost 5 bases and the J segment 1 base; nucleotides outside the gene matches: 15. The CDR3 totals 19 residues. Looked up from germline, CDR1 is SGHTA and CDR2 is FQGNSA. Here the CDR3 reads CASSQAGAGGPRSYNEQFF. The CDR3 DNA follows: TGTGCCAGCAGCCAGGCCGGGGCGGGGGGGCCTCGATCCTACAATGAGCAGTTCTTC.

The count of this clone is one. The chain recombines TRBV6-2 or TRBV6-3 with TRBJ2-3, with TRBD2 matching over 12 bases. Trimming removed 5 bases from V and 5 bases from J; junction bases left unmatched: 8. CDR3 size: 16 residues. From germline, CDR1 is MNHEY and CDR2 SVGEGT. For the CDR3, the DNA is TGTGCCAGCAGTCCCGGACTAGCGGGAAGGGTAGATACGCAGTATTTT. As protein: CASSPGLAGRVDTQYF.

The chain uses TRBV19 and TRBJ1-2; D uncertain. The CDR3 has 13 residues. In germline, CDR1 is LNHDA, CDR2 SQIVND (reference sequence). V was trimmed by 3 bases and J by 14 bases, leaving 19 bases between them. CDR3 residues: CASSMDPRTPGTF. The CDR3 DNA is TGTGCCAGTAGTATGGACCCCCGCACCCCGGGAACCTTC.

The chain couples TRBV5-1 to TRBJ2-5; maybe TRBD1 (6 bases). Germline values: CDR1 SGHRS, CDR2 YFSETQ. The CDR3 runs to 15 residues. Deletions cut 2 bases from V and 2 bases from J, with 13 bases between. CDR3 in DNA: TGCGCCAGCAGCTTAACAGGGATGCAACAAGAGACCCAGTACTTC. It is translated as CASSLTGMQQETQYF.

The rearrangement joins TRBV5-1 to TRBJ1-1; 11 positions agree with TRBD1. The CDR3 sequence is 17 residues long. Germline V gene data show CDR1 as SGHRS and CDR2 as YFSETQ. J gave up 5 bases and V 6 bases, and 15 bases lay outside the gene matches. CDR3 loop: CASTDSDRGRRGTEAFF. The CDR3, as DNA: TGCGCCAGCACAGATTCGGACAGGGGGCGCCGGGGAACTGAAGCTTTCTTT.

This rearrangement joins TRBV12-1 to TRBJ2-7; the D call of TRBD2 is as the table states it, not checked on the DNA. TRBV12-1 is shown as a pseudogene. This CDR3 spans 16 amino acids. As DNA, the CDR3 is TGTGCCAGCAGCTACGGTCAGAGAGGCGGCTCCTACGAGCAGTACTTC. Amino acids: CASSYGQRGGSYEQYF.

The chain is built from TRBV6-5 and TRBJ2-2; weak D call: TRBD1 (5 bases). CDR1 is MNHEY and CDR2 is SVGAGI in the germline V gene. CDR3 length equals 12 residues. Trimming stripped 7 bases from V and 6 bases from J, with 9 bases between. CDR3 DNA sequence: TGTGCCAGCAAGAAGGGGCCCGGGGAGCTGTTTTTT. It is translated as CASKKGPGELFF.

J is TRBJ1-4 and V is TRBV7-9; unclear D gene. The ends were cut back, 1 base at V and 16 bases at J, with 13 bases in the middle. The CDR3 loop spans 12 amino acids. In germline, CDR1 is SEHNR, CDR2 FQNEAQ (reference sequence). The CDR3 bases are TGTGCCAGCAGCTTAGAGGAAGGGAGACCGTTTTTT. It yields the protein CASSLEEGRPFF.

The chain uses TRBV24-1 and TRBJ2-2; the match to TRBD1 covers 7 bases. V shed 4 bases, J shed 0 bases, and the junction held 4 bases outside the gene matches. The CDR3 runs to 16 residues. The germline CDR1 and CDR2 sequences are KGHDR and SFDVKD. This CDR3 is CATSDPTGSNTGELFF. CDR3 nucleotides: TGTGCCACCAGTGACCCGACAGGGTCGAACACCGGGGAGCTGTTTTTT.